The sequence of this T cell receptor beta chain was determined in a study of shared clonotypes between healthy human individuals. Germline V gives CDR1 SEHNR, CDR2 FQNEAQ (reference sequence). The junction had 10 bases not matched to a gene; V was cut back by 4 bases and J by 8 bases. This CDR3 contains 16 residues. Some clones are missing from TCRdb's copy, which holds only in-frame ones; the method was immunoSEQ multiplex PCR. The data hold just over 2,000,000 clones, with 85% to 95% observed a single time. The chain joins TRBV7-9 to TRBJ2-1; 11 nucleotides line up with TRBD2. The specimen was naive CD4+ T cells sorted from blood. Subset here: CD45RA+ positively selected. This TCR was sampled from a man aged 18 to 35 in good health. The CDR3 DNA follows: TGTGCCAGCAGCTCTCGGACTAGCGGGTTTGGTGATGAGCAGTTCTTC. This encodes CASSSRTSGFGDEQFF.